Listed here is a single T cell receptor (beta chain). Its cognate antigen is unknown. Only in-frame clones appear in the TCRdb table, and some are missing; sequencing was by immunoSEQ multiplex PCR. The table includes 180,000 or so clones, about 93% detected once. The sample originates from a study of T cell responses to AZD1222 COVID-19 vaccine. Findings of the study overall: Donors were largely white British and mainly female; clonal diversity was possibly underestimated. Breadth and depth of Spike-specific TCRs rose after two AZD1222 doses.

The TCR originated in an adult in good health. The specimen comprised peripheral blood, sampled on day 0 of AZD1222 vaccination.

DNA for the CDR3: TGTGCCAGCAGAACAGGGTATGAGCAGTTCTTC. Translating it yields CASRTGYEQFF. This chain links TRBV6-5 with TRBJ2-1; the D gene is possibly TRBD1 (6 bases). Looked up from germline, CDR1 is MNHEY and CDR2 is SVGAGI. There are 11 residues in the CDR3. Trimming shortened V by 6 bases and J by 8 bases, and 8 bases separated the two germline ends.